Below, 32 T cell receptor beta chains from the same sample are listed, as sequenced in a study of blood T cell repertoires in COVID-19. TCRdb's table, derived via immunoSEQ multiplex PCR, lists solely in-frame clones and lacks some. Here the sample spans 100,000 to 150,000 clones, approximately 85% being singletons. Sequencing was performed on peripheral blood. These receptors were obtained from a man at least 80 years old with active or convalescent COVID-19.

The CDR3 sequence: CATSRGSSGANVLTF. In nucleotides, the CDR3 is TGTGCCACCAGCAGAGGTAGCTCTGGGGCCAACGTCCTGACTTTC. This rearrangement joins TRBV15 to TRBJ2-6; D not certain. The V end was cut by 1 base, the J end by 0 bases, with 4 bases between. Germline V gene data show CDR1 as LNHNV and CDR2 as YYDKDF (reference sequence). This CDR3 has 15 residues.

The chain joins TRBV5-1 to TRBJ2-5; D is possibly TRBD2 (6 bases). The CDR3 is made up of 16 amino acids. Trimming pared 0 bases from V and 2 bases from J, leaving 14 bases between. Germline-derived CDR1 and CDR2 are SGHRS and YFSETQ. CDR3 in amino acids: CASSLGVADTQETQYF. The CDR3 bases are TGCGCCAGCAGCTTGGGGGTAGCGGATACGCAAGAGACCCAGTACTTC.

The chain uses TRBV29-1 and TRBJ1-3; no reliable D call. This CDR3 has 13 residues. CDR1 SQVTM and CDR2 ANQGSEA come from the germline V gene. Between the trimmed V and J ends, which lost 7 bases and 3 bases, there was a span of 13 bases. This CDR3 reads CSANTDNGNTIYF. The CDR3 DNA reads TGCAGCGCAAATACAGATAATGGAAACACCATATATTTT.

Here the CDR3 reads CASGTGYNSPLHF. The DNA of the CDR3 is TGTGCCAGCGGTACAGGCTATAATTCACCCCTCCACTTT. The V call is TRBV13, the J call TRBJ1-6, with a weak D call TRBD1 (5 bases). Between the trimmed V and J ends, which lost 8 bases and 3 bases, there was a span of 8 bases. CDR3 size: 13 residues. Germline CDR1 PRHDT, CDR2 FYEKMQ (reference sequence).

The chain combines TRBV27 with TRBJ2-7; 9 nucleotides match TRBD1. Germline CDR1 MNHEY, CDR2 SMNVEV (reference sequence). The CDR3 has 18 amino acids. V trimming: 0 bases; J trimming: 0 bases; junction bases outside the gene matches: 9. This CDR3 reads CASSLSDTGGASSYEQYF. Written as DNA, the CDR3 is TGTGCCAGCAGTTTATCGGATACAGGGGGCGCGAGCTCCTACGAGCAGTACTTC.

J is TRBJ1-1 and V is TRBV6-5; 8 bases line up with TRBD1. CDR1 and CDR2 (germline): MNHEY, SVGAGI. CDR3 length: 14 residues. The V gene end was trimmed by 8 bases and the J gene end by 4 bases; junction bases not matched to a gene: 9. The CDR3 coding sequence is TGTGCCAGCGGAATGGGACAGGCGGGCACTGAAGCTTTCTTT. Translating it yields CASGMGQAGTEAFF.

The gene calls are TRBV18 and TRBJ1-2; 7 bases are a match to TRBD1. Germline V gene data show CDR1 as KGHSH and CDR2 as LQKENI. The CDR3 spans 15 residues. J gave up 0 bases and V 3 bases, and 4 bases lay outside the gene matches. The CDR3 loop is CASSPRTGSNYGYTF. The DNA of the CDR3 is TGTGCCAGCTCACCGAGGACAGGTTCTAACTATGGCTACACCTTC.

This sequence joins TRBV27 and TRBJ2-5; TRBD2 aligns across 9 bases. Germline CDR1 MNHEY, CDR2 SMNVEV (reference sequence). This CDR3 spans 14 amino acids. V gave up 10 bases and J gave up 7 bases; unmatched junction bases: 13. CDR3 DNA sequence: TGTGCCATCCGAACGACTAGCGGTGCGGGGACCCAGTACTTC. It yields the protein CAIRTTSGAGTQYF.

This chain links TRBV11-2 with TRBJ2-3; TRBD2 aligns across 9 bases. The V gene's germline CDR1 is SGHAT and CDR2 FQNNGV. The CDR3 is 14 amino acids. V gave up 4 bases and J gave up 5 bases; unmatched junction bases: 4. DNA of the CDR3: TGTGCCAGCAGCTCTAGCGGGACTATAGATACGCAGTATTTT. Translated, it gives CASSSSGTIDTQYF.

A note on this clone: An end of the junction does not agree with germline; a read error may underlie this. The chain employs TRBV7-8 and TRBJ1-1; TRBD1 might be the D (5 bases). The germline CDR1 and CDR2 sequences are SGHVS and FQNEAQ. The CDR3 consists of 16 residues. CDR3 in amino acids: CASSLGAGRMNTEAFF. DNA for the CDR3: TGTGCCAGCAGTTTAGGGGCAGGGAGGATGAACACTGAAGCTTTCTTT.

The chain combines TRBV30 with TRBJ1-3; D not resolved. The germline V and J ends were trimmed by 1 base and 5 bases, with 6 bases remaining between them. The CDR3 covers 12 residues. Germline CDR1 is GTSNPN and CDR2 is SVGIG (reference sequence). CDR3 nucleotide sequence: TGTGCCTGGAGTGGTTACAGAAACACCATATATTTT. It encodes CAWSGYRNTIYF.

This sequence joins TRBV28 and TRBJ2-2, with TRBD1 matching over 8 bases. Germline CDR1 reads MDHEN; CDR2 reads SYDVKM. CDR3 size: 16 residues. V shed 5 bases, J shed 6 bases, and the junction held 11 bases outside the gene matches. CDR3 protein: CASSHYTGGSAGELFF. CDR3 bases: TGTGCCAGCAGTCACTACACAGGGGGATCGGCCGGGGAGCTGTTTTTT.

V and J are TRBV15 and TRBJ2-1; a weak D match, TRBD1 (6 bases). V was pared by 1 base and J by 2 bases, with 18 bases between. This CDR3 has 18 amino acids. The germline gives CDR1 LNHNV, CDR2 YYDKDF (reference sequence). As DNA, the CDR3 is TGTGCCACCAGCAGAGTGCCTGTTAGGGGGATGACCTACAATGAGCAGTTCTTC. Translation gives CATSRVPVRGMTYNEQFF.

The chain uses TRBV19 and TRBJ2-3; TRBD1 agrees at 8 bases. There are 21 residues in the CDR3. Germline V lookup: CDR1 LNHDA, CDR2 SQIVND (reference sequence). The J segment lost 1 base and the V segment lost 7 bases, leaving 25 bases of the junction unmatched. The CDR3, as DNA: TGTGCCAGTATTAACAACCCACTAGGACAGGGTGGGAATTTAGGCACAGATACGCAGTATTTT. Residues: CASINNPLGQGGNLGTDTQYF.

V gene TRBV7-9 combines with J gene TRBJ2-7, with D perhaps matching TRBD2 (5 bases). Germline loops: CDR1 SEHNR, CDR2 FQNEAQ (reference sequence). CDR3 length: 12 amino acids. V was shortened by 2 bases and J by 6 bases, with 8 bases between the two germline ends. Here the CDR3 DNA reads TGTGCCAGCAGCTTAAAAGGAGGCGAGCAGTACTTC. Its protein product is CASSLKGGEQYF.

The J gene is TRBJ2-2, the V gene TRBV7-3, with D possibly being TRBD2 (5 bases). CDR3 length: 13 residues. CDR1 SGHTA and CDR2 FQGTGA come from the germline V gene. Trimming pared 6 bases from V and 6 bases from J, leaving 11 bases between. The CDR3 bases are TGTGCCAGCAGTCCCCGGGAAGCCGGGGAGCTGTTTTTT. It translates to CASSPREAGELFF.

The rearrangement links TRBV3-1 (or the pseudogene TRBV3-2) to TRBJ1-2; 8 bases are shared with TRBD1. Losses at the gene ends were 5 bases for V and 7 bases for J; bases not matched to a gene: 9. CDR3 length: 14 amino acids. Per germline, CDR1 LGHDT and CDR2 YNNKEL (reference sequence). DNA of the CDR3: TGTGCCAGCAGCGACAGGGGAGGTAACGGTGGCTACACCTTC. This gives the protein CASSDRGGNGGYTF.

The chain couples TRBV19 to TRBJ2-2; 8 bases match TRBD1. Germline trimming cut 6 bases from V and 6 bases from J; bases unmatched to any gene: 6. Germline V gene lookup returns CDR1 LNHDA and CDR2 SQIVND (reference sequence). The CDR3 covers 14 residues. CDR3 nucleotides: TGTGCCAGTAGACTACAGGGGGGAGCCGGGGAGCTGTTTTTT. Translating gives CASRLQGGAGELFF.

J is TRBJ1-5 and V is TRBV9; TRBD1 matches at 7 bases. The germline V gene has CDR1 SGDLS and CDR2 YYNGEE. V shed 3 bases, J shed 8 bases, and the junction held 8 bases outside the gene matches. This CDR3 is built from 14 residues. The CDR3 DNA reads TGTGCCAGCAGCGCGGGAGGGGGCTTGGAGCCCCAGCATTTT. The encoded protein is CASSAGGGLEPQHF.

V is TRBV3-1 (or the pseudogene TRBV3-2) and J is TRBJ1-5; TRBD1 agrees at 7 bases. Germline CDR1 and CDR2: LGHDT and YNNKEL (reference sequence). This CDR3 comprises 18 residues. With V trimmed by 1 base and J by 5 bases, 14 bases remained unmatched. CDR3 sequence: CASSQGWKGTDSYQPQHF. CDR3 nucleotide sequence: TGTGCCAGCAGCCAAGGTTGGAAGGGGACAGACTCGTATCAGCCCCAGCATTTT.

The CDR3: CGGQVGIAEAFF. The CDR3 DNA reads TGCGGTGGGCAGGTCGGAATCGCTGAAGCTTTCTTT. This chain links TRBV29-1 with TRBJ1-1; D remains ambiguous. The CDR3 runs 12 residues. CDR1 SQVTM and CDR2 ANQGSEA come from the germline V gene. The whole variable domain, remainder taken from reference TRBV29-1 and TRBJ1-1, is SAVISQKPSRDICQRGTSLTIQCQVDSQVTMMFWYRQQPGQSLTLIATANQGSEATYESGFVIDKFPISRPNLTFSTLTVSNMSPEDSSIYLCGGQVGIAEAFFGQGTRLTVV.

This chain joins TRBV19 and TRBJ1-2; TRBD1 matches 8 bases. The CDR3 runs 13 residues. After removal of 6 bases from V and 2 bases from J, the junction contained 2 bases not matched to a gene. Per germline, CDR1 LNHDA and CDR2 SQIVND (reference sequence). The CDR3 sequence is CASRWTGNYGYTF. The CDR3 nucleotides read TGTGCCAGTAGGTGGACAGGGAACTATGGCTACACCTTC.

This clone was observed once. The V and J genes are TRBV11-1 and TRBJ1-4, with D perhaps TRBD1 (5 bases). CDR1 SGHAT and CDR2 FQDESV come from the germline V gene (reference sequence). Trimming took 6 bases from V and 5 from J, leaving 13 bases between them. The CDR3 covers 14 residues. CDR3 region: CASSLTDGNEKLFF. The CDR3 DNA is TGTGCCAGCAGTTTGACAGACGGGAATGAAAAACTGTTTTTT.

The chain employs TRBV5-8 and TRBJ2-3; 10 bases fit TRBD1. CDR1 SGHTS and CDR2 YDEGEE come from the germline V gene. The CDR3 has 15 amino acids. The V segment lost 6 bases and the J segment 5 bases; nucleotides outside the gene matches: 9. CDR3 protein: CASNSDRGQGDTQYF. In nucleotides, the CDR3 is TGTGCCAGCAACTCCGACAGGGGGCAAGGAGATACGCAGTATTTT.

A few counts support this clone. The chain carries TRBV7-8 and TRBJ1-1; 8 bases map to TRBD1. Germline V gene lookup returns CDR1 SGHVS and CDR2 FQNEAQ. The J segment lost 4 bases and the V segment lost 5 bases, leaving 12 bases of the junction unmatched. The CDR3 runs to 16 residues. Here the CDR3 reads CASSPIQGAVGTEAFF. In DNA form, the CDR3 reads TGTGCCAGCAGCCCGATTCAGGGGGCGGTGGGCACTGAAGCTTTCTTT.

V usage is TRBV5-6 and J usage is TRBJ2-5; D is unresolved. Deletions cut 1 base from V and 2 bases from J, with 12 bases between. This CDR3 comprises 15 residues. From germline, CDR1 is SGHDT and CDR2 YYEEEE. Here the CDR3 DNA reads TGTGCCAGCAGCTTGCTGGTGGCCAGGCAAGAGACCCAGTACTTC. This encodes CASSLLVARQETQYF.

The DNA for the CDR3 is TGTGCCAGCAGCCGTGTGGGGGCGGGGGGCTACGAGCAGTACTTC. It specifies CASSRVGAGGYEQYF. The gene calls are TRBV3-1 (or the pseudogene TRBV3-2) and TRBJ2-7; 8 nucleotides align to TRBD2. J was trimmed by 3 bases and V by 4 bases; bases with no gene match: 8. This CDR3 spans 15 amino acids. In germline, CDR1 is LGHDT, CDR2 YNNKEL (reference sequence).

The chain joins TRBV11-2 to TRBJ2-1; D remains ambiguous. There are 13 residues in the CDR3. From germline, CDR1 is SGHAT and CDR2 FQNNGV. V was clipped by 0 bases and J by 10 bases, with 10 bases between them. CDR3 nucleotide sequence: TGTGCCAGCAGCTTAGATTCCCAGGCGGAGCAGTTCTTC. This codes for CASSLDSQAEQFF.

The V and J genes are TRBV24-1 and TRBJ2-3; TRBD1 aligns across 10 bases. Trimming at V came to 3 bases and at J to 6 bases, leaving 5 bases not matched to a gene. Per the germline V gene, CDR1 is KGHDR and CDR2 is SFDVKD. The CDR3 sequence is 15 residues long. CDR3 protein: CATSDTGTGVDTQYF. The CDR3 nucleotides read TGTGCCACCAGTGATACCGGGACAGGGGTCGATACGCAGTATTTT.

This chain joins TRBV27 and TRBJ1-5; D ambiguous. CDR3 length: 13 amino acids. With 2 bases removed from V and 5 bases from J, the gap between germline ends came to 7 bases. Germline-derived CDR1 and CDR2 are MNHEY and SMNVEV (reference sequence). CDR3 bases: TGTGCCAGCAGTTTAGAGGGCCATCAGCCCCAGCATTTT. Translation: CASSLEGHQPQHF.

This rearrangement joins TRBV2 to TRBJ2-1; TRBD1 aligns across 9 bases. Looked up from germline, CDR1 is SNHLY and CDR2 is FYNNEI. The CDR3 length is 15 residues. The trim removed 7 bases at V and 7 bases at J, leaving 11 bases unmatched. The CDR3 DNA reads TGTGCCAGCACAGGGACAGGGCTTTCGGGTAATGAGCAGTTCTTC. Amino acids: CASTGTGLSGNEQFF.

The chain joins TRBV7-4 to TRBJ1-5; D is undetermined. The V gene's germline CDR1 is SGHVT and CDR2 SQSDAQ. The V end was cut by 1 base, the J end by 7 bases, with 8 bases between. This CDR3 region has 13 residues. CDR3 bases: TGTGCCAGCAGCTTAGTAGCATCCCAGCCCCAGCATTTT. This gives the protein CASSLVASQPQHF.